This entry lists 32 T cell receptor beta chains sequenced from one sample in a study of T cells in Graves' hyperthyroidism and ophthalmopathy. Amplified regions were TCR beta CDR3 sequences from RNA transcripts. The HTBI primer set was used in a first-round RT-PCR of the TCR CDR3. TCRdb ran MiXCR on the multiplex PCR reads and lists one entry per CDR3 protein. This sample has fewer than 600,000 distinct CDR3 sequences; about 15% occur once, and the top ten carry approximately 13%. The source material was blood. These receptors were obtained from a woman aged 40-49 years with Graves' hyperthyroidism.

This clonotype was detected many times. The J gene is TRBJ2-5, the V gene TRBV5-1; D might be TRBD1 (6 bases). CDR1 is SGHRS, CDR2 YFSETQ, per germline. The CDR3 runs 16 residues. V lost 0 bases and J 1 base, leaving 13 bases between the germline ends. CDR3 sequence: CASSLEVGAGQETQYF. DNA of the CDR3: TGCGCCAGCAGCTTGGAAGTGGGGGCGGGCCAAGAGACCCAGTACTTC.

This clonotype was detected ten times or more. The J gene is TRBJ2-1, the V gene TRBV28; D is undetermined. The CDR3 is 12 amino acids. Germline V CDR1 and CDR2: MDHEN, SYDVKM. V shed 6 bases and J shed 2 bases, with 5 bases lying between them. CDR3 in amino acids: CASSPPYNEQFF. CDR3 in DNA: TGTGCCAGCAGCCCCCCCTACAATGAGCAGTTCTTC.

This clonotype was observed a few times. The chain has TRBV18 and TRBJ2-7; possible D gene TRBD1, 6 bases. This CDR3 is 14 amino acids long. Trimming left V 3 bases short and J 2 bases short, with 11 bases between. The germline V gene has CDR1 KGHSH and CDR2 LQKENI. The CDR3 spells CASSPDSRTYEQYF. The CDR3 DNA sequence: TGTGCCAGCTCACCGGACAGCAGAACCTACGAGCAGTACTTC.

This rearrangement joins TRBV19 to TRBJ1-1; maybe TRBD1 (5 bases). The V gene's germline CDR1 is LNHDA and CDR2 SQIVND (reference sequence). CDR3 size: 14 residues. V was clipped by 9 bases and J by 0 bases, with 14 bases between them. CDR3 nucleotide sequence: TGTGCCAGCGAAGACAGACACATGAACACTGAAGCTTTCTTT. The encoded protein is CASEDRHMNTEAFF.

The CDR3 sequence is CASSSGTGGEEQYF. In DNA form, the CDR3 reads TGTGCCAGCAGCTCCGGGACAGGGGGCGAGGAGCAGTACTTC. This chain uses TRBV11-2 with TRBJ2-7; TRBD1 matches 12 bases. The CDR3 spans 14 residues. V trimming: 4 bases; J trimming: 7 bases; junction bases outside the gene matches: 5. Germline CDR1 is SGHAT and CDR2 is FQNNGV.

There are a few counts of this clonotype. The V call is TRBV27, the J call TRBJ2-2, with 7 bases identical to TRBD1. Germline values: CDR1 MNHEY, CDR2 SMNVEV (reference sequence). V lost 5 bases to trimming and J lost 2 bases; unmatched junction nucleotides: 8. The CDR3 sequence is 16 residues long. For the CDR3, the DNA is TGTGCCAGCAGTCCTTCTCAGGGGGTCAACACCGGGGAGCTGTTTTTT. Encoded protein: CASSPSQGVNTGELFF.

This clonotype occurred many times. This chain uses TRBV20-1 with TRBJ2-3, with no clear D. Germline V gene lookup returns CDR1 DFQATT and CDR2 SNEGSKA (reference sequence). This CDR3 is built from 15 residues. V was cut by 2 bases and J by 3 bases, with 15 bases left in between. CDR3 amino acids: CSARPPGIGTDTQYF. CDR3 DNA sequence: TGCAGTGCTAGACCTCCCGGAATTGGGACAGATACGCAGTATTTT.

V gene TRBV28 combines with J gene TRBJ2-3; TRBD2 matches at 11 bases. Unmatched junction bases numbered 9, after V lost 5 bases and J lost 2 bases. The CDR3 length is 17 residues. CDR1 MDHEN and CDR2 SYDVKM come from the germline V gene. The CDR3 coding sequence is TGTGCCAGCAGTCCTCCGGGACTAGCGGCCTACACAGATACGCAGTATTTT. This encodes CASSPPGLAAYTDTQYF.

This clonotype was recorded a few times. CDR3 DNA: TGCGCCAGCAGCCAAGGCGACAGGGGCACTGAAGCTTTCTTT. Its translation: CASSQGDRGTEAFF. The chain joins TRBV4-1 to TRBJ1-1; 8 bases map to TRBD1. The CDR3 spans 14 residues. Looked up from germline, CDR1 is MGHRA and CDR2 is YSYEKL. V lost 1 base, J lost 4 bases, and 2 bases stayed unmatched.

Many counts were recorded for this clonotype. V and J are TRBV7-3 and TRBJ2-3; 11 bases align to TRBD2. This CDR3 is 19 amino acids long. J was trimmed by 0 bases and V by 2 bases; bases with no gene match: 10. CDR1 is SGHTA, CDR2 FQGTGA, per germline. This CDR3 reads CASSLLAGGPFASTDTQYF. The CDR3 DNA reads TGTGCCAGCAGCTTACTAGCGGGAGGACCGTTTGCTAGCACAGATACGCAGTATTTT. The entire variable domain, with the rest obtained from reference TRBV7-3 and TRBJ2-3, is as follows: GAGVSQTPSNKVTEKGKYVELRCDPISGHTALYWYRQSLGQGPEFLIYFQGTGAADDSGLPNDRFFAVRPEGSVSTLKIQRTERGDSAVYLCASSLLAGGPFASTDTQYFGPGTRLTVL.

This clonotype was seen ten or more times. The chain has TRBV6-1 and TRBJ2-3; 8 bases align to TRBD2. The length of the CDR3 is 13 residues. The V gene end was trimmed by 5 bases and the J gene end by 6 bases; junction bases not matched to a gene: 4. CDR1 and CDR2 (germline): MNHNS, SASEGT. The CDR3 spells CASSRLARDTQYF. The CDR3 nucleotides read TGTGCCAGCAGTCGACTAGCGAGGGATACGCAGTATTTT.

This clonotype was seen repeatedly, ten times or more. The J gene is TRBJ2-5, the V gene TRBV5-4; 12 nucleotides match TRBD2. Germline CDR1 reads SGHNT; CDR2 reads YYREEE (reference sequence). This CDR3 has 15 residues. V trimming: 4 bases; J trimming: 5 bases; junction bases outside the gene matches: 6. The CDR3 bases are TGTGCCAGCAGCCCGACTAGCGGGAGTACTGAGACCCAGTACTTC. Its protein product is CASSPTSGSTETQYF.

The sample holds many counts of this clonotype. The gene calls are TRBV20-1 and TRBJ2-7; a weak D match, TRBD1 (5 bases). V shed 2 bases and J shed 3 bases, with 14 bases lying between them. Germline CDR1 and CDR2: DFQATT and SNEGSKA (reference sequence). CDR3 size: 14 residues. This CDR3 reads CSARMGQVVYEQYF. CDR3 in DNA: TGCAGTGCTAGAATGGGGCAAGTGGTCTACGAGCAGTACTTC.

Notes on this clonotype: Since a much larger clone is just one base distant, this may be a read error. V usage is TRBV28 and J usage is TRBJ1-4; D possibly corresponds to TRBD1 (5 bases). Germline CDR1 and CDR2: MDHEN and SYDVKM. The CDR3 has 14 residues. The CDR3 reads CASTNGGHGERLFF. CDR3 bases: TGTGCCAGCACCAATGGGGGTCACGGCGAAAGACTGTTTTTT. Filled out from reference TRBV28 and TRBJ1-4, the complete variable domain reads DVKVTQSSRYLVKRTGEKVFLECVQDMDHENMFWYRQDPGLGLRLIYFSYDVKMKEKGDIPEGYSVSREKKERFSLILESASTNQTSMYLCASTNGGHGERLFFGSGTQLSVL.

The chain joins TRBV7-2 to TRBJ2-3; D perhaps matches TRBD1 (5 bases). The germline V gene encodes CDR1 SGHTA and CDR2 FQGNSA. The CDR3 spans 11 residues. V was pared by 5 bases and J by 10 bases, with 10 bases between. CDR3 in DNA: TGTGCCAGCAGCAGGATCAGGGCGCAGTATTTT. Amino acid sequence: CASSRIRAQYF.

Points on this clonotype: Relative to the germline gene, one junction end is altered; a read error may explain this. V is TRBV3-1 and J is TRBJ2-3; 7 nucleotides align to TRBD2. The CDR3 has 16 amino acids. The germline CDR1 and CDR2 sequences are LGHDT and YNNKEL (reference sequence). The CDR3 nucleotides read TGTGCCAGCGAACCATTAGCGGGTTTAGGCACAGATACGCGGTATTTT. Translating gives CASEPLAGLGTDTRYF.

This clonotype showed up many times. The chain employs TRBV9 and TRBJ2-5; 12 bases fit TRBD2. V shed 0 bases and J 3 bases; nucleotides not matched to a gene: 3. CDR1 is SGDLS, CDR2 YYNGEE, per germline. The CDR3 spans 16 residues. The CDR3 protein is CASSVDLAGGKETQYF. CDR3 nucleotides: TGTGCCAGCAGCGTAGACCTAGCGGGAGGGAAAGAGACCCAGTACTTC.

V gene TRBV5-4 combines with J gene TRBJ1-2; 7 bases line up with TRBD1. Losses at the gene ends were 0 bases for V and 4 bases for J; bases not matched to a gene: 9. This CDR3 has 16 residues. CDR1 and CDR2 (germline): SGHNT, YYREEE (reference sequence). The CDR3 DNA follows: TGTGCCAGCAGCTTGGCCCGGGCAGGGGGGGGCTATGGCTACACCTTC. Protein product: CASSLARAGGGYGYTF.

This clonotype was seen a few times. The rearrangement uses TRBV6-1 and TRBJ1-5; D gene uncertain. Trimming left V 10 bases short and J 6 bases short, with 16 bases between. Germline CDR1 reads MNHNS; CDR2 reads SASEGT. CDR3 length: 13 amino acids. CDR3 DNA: TGTGCCACCCACACGGGTCTCGGTCAGCCCCAGCATTTT. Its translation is CATHTGLGQPQHF.

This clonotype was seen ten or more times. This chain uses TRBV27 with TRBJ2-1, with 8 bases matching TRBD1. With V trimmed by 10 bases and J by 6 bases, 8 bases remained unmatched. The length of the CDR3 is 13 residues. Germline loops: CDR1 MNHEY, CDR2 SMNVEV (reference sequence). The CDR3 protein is CATSRTGSNEQFF. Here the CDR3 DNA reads TGTGCCACCTCCCGGACAGGGTCCAATGAGCAGTTCTTC.

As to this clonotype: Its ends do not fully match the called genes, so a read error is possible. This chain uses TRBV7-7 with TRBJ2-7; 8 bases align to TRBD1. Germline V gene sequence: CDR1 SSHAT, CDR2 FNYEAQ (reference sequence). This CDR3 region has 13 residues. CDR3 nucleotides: TGTGCTAGCAGCTCAGACAGGGGCGGCGAGCAGTACTTC. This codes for CASSSDRGGEQYF.

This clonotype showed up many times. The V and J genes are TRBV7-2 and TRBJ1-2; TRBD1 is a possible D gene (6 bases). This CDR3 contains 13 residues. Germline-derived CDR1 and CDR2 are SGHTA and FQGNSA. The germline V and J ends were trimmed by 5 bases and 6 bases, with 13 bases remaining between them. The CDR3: CASSQRAGDGYTF. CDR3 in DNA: TGTGCCAGCAGCCAAAGGGCAGGGGATGGCTACACCTTC.

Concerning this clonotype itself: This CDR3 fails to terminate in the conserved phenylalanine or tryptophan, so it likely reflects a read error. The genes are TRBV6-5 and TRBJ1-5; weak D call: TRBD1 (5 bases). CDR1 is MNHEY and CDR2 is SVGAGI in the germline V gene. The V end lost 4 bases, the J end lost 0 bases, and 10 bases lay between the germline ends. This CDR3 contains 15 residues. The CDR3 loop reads CASSFSTDSNQPQHL. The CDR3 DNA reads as TGTGCCAGCAGTTTTTCGACAGATAGCAATCAGCCCCAGCATCTT.

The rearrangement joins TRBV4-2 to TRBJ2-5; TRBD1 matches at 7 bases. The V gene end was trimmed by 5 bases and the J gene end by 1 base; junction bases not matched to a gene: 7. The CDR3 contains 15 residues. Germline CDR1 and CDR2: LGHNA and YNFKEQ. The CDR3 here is CASSRQGDSQETQYF. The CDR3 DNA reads TGTGCCAGCAGCAGACAAGGGGACAGCCAAGAGACCCAGTACTTC.

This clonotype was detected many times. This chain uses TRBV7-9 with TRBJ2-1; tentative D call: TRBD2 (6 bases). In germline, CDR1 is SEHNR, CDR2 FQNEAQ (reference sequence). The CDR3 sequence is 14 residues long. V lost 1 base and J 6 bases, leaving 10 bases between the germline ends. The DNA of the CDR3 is TGTGCCAGCAGCTTAGTCCCCGGGGGCAATGAGCAGTTCTTC. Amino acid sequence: CASSLVPGGNEQFF. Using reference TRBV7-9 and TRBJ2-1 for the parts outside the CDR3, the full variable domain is DTGVSQNPRHKITKRGQNVTFRCDPISEHNRLYWYRQTLGQGPEFLTYFQNEAQLEKSRLLSDRFSAERPKGSFSTLEIQRTEQGDSAMYLCASSLVPGGNEQFFGPGTRLTVL.

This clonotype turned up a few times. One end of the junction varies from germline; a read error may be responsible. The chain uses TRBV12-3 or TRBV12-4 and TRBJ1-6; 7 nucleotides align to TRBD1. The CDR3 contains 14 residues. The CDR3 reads CAGSFERGLSPLHF. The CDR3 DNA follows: TGTGCCGGCAGTTTTGAAAGGGGGCTCTCACCCCTCCACTTT.

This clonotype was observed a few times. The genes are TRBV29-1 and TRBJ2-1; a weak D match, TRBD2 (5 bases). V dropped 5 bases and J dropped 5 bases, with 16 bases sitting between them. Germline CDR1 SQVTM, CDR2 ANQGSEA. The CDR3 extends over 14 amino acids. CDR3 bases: TGCAGCGTTTCAAGGTGGGAGACCGACAATGAGCAGTTCTTC. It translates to CSVSRWETDNEQFF.

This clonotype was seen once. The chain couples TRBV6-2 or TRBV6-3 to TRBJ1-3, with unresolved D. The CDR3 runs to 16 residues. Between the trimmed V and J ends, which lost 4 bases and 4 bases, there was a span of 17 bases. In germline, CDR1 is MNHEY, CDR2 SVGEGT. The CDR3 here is CASSSERITLGNTIYF. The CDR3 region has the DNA TGTGCCAGCAGTTCGGAGCGCATAACTCTCGGAAACACCATATATTTT.

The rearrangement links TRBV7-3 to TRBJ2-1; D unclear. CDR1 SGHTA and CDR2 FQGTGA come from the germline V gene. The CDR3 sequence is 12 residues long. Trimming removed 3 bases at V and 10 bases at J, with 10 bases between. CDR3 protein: CASSFGDKEQFF. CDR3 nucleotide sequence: TGTGCCAGCAGCTTTGGTGATAAGGAGCAGTTCTTC.

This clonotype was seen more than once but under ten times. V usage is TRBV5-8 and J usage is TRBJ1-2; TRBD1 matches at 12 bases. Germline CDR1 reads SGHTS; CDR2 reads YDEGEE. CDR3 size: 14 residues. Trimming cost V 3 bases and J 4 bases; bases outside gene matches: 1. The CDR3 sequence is CASSWDRGLYGYTF. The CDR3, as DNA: TGTGCCAGCAGCTGGGACAGGGGGCTCTATGGCTACACCTTC.

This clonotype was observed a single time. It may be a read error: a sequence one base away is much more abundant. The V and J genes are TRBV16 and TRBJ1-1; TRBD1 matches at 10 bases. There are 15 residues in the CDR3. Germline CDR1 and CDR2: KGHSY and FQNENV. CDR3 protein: CASSLSGTGDTEVFF. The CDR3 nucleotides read TGTGCCAGCAGCCTATCCGGGACAGGGGACACTGAAGTTTTCTTT.

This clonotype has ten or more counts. CDR3 bases: TGTGCCACCACTAGCGGGAGTGACGGGGAGCTGTTTTTT. Protein sequence: CATTSGSDGELFF. The rearrangement joins TRBV2 to TRBJ2-2; 11 bases are a match to TRBD2. This CDR3 comprises 13 residues. Germline-derived CDR1 and CDR2 are SNHLY and FYNNEI. J gave up 7 bases and V 10 bases, and 5 bases lay outside the gene matches.